This record covers a single TCR beta chain. Its antigen is currently unknown. These data belong to a study of T cell repertoires and HLA-DP antigens. Data came from immunoSEQ multiplex PCR; TCRdb stores just in-frame clones and leaves some out. This sample has about 89,000 clones; around nine tenths occur once, and the top ten carry approximately 1.5%. The CDR3 has 14 residues. The germline V and J ends were trimmed by 8 bases and 0 bases, with 14 bases remaining between them. Per germline, CDR1 SNHLY and CDR2 FYNNEI. General observations from the study: Clones undetected before culture averaged 36.3% against one allele and approximately 51% against the other.

This TCR was recovered from a man in his fifties or sixties in good health and CMV-seronegative. Sequencing was performed on CD4+ T cells from PBMCs. The V and J genes are TRBV2 and TRBJ2-7; D is ambiguous. The CDR3 reads CASGSDAVSYEQYF. CDR3 nucleotide sequence: TGTGCCAGCGGGTCTGATGCGGTCTCCTACGAGCAGTACTTC.